Shown below are 29 T cell receptor beta chains from a single sample sequenced in a study of T cell responses to AZD1222 COVID-19 vaccine. Clones were read by immunoSEQ multiplex PCR, and TCRdb kept only the in-frame ones, dropping some. The sample lists approximately 190,000 clones; 85% to 95% were seen once. This sample comprised peripheral blood, obtained on day 0 of AZD1222 vaccination. All receptors come from an adult in good health.

V usage is TRBV6-6 and J usage is TRBJ1-3; D is undetermined. Germline lookup yields CDR1 MNHNY and CDR2 SVGAGI (reference sequence). Between the trimmed V and J ends, which lost 3 bases and 2 bases, there was a span of 8 bases. The CDR3 is 14 amino acids. This chain's CDR3 is CASSYIDPGNTIYF. The CDR3 bases are TGTGCCAGCAGTTATATTGATCCTGGAAACACCATATATTTT.

The chain joins TRBV25-1 to TRBJ1-4; 9 bases fit TRBD1. The germline CDR1 and CDR2 sequences are MGHDK and SYGVNS. J gave up 4 bases and V 4 bases, and 7 bases lay outside the gene matches. The CDR3 sequence is 16 residues long. The DNA for the CDR3 is TGTGCCAGCAGTGGAAACAGGGGGCCGGATAATGAAAAACTGTTTTTT. It specifies CASSGNRGPDNEKLFF.

CDR3 bases: TGTGCCAGCAGTCGACAGGGCCCTCCGACCCAGCATTTT. Amino acids: CASSRQGPPTQHF. V is TRBV2 and J is TRBJ1-5, with 7 nucleotides matching TRBD1. CDR1 and CDR2 (germline): SNHLY, FYNNEI. The CDR3 sequence is 13 residues long. Trimming removed 5 bases from V and 11 bases from J; junction bases left unmatched: 9.

CDR3: CASSFSSPDTQYF. For the CDR3, the DNA is TGTGCCAGCAGCTTCTCCTCTCCAGATACGCAGTATTTT. The V and J genes are TRBV7-2 and TRBJ2-3; D is unresolved. The V end lost 3 bases, the J end lost 4 bases, and 8 bases lay between the germline ends. Germline CDR1 SGHTA, CDR2 FQGNSA. The CDR3 is 13 residues long.

The chain joins TRBV7-2 to TRBJ2-7, with a possible D match to TRBD1 (6 bases). CDR3 length equals 15 residues. Trimming took 5 bases from V and 7 from J, leaving 21 bases between them. Germline CDR1 reads SGHTA; CDR2 reads FQGNSA. The DNA of the CDR3 is TGTGCCAGCAGCAATCCGGGACAAGTCTCGGGGGAGCAGTACTTC. This encodes CASSNPGQVSGEQYF. The full variable domain, in which reference TRBV7-2 and TRBJ2-7 provide the parts outside the CDR3, is GAGVSQSPSNKVTEKGKDVELRCDPISGHTALYWYRQSLGQGLEFLIYFQGNSAPDKSGLPSDRFSAERTGGSVSTLTIQRTQQEDSAVYLCASSNPGQVSGEQYFGPGTRLTVT.

With respect to this clone: The sample has other DNA sequences that encode this CDR3 too. The chain employs TRBV3-1 (or the pseudogene TRBV3-2) and TRBJ1-2; D gene ambiguous. Deletions cut 2 bases from V and 4 bases from J, with 2 bases between. Per germline, CDR1 LGHDT and CDR2 YNNKEL (reference sequence). CDR3 length: 11 residues. The CDR3 DNA follows: TGTGCCAGCAGCCAAAGCTATGGCTACACCTTC. It specifies CASSQSYGYTF.

This chain joins TRBV6-5 and TRBJ2-1, with 8 bases fitting TRBD2. Germline-derived CDR1 and CDR2 are MNHEY and SVGAGI. V was pared by 6 bases and J by 1 base, with 5 bases of the junction left unmatched. The CDR3 runs to 15 residues. Written as DNA, the CDR3 is TGTGCCAGCAGGTCCGGGGGGGCGTCCTACAATGAGCAGTTCTTC. It encodes CASRSGGASYNEQFF.

The CDR3 loop is CASSPGGNTGNTIYF. The CDR3 coding sequence is TGCGCCAGCAGTCCTGGCGGAAACACTGGAAACACCATATATTTT. The chain has TRBV5-1 and TRBJ1-3, with no clear D. CDR3 length equals 15 residues. With 5 bases removed from V and 2 bases from J, the gap between germline ends came to 14 bases. CDR1 is SGHRS and CDR2 is YFSETQ in the germline V gene.

V and J are TRBV5-1 and TRBJ2-7; possibly TRBD1 or TRBD2 for D (7 bases each). Germline V gene sequence: CDR1 SGHRS, CDR2 YFSETQ. The CDR3 extends over 14 amino acids. V lost 7 bases, J lost 3 bases, and 17 bases lay in between. This CDR3 reads CASRRQGGSYEQYF. CDR3 DNA: TGCGCCAGCCGACGACAGGGCGGGAGCTACGAGCAGTACTTC.

The chain employs TRBV12-3 or TRBV12-4 and TRBJ1-2; D is uncertain. The CDR3 is 13 residues long. V was cut by 3 bases and J by 3 bases, with 8 bases left in between. CDR3 nucleotide sequence: TGTGCCAGCAGTTTTTCTGGGGACTATGGCTACACCTTC. Its protein is CASSFSGDYGYTF.

The V gene is TRBV4-1, the J gene TRBJ2-7; 10 bases agree with TRBD2. There are 17 residues in the CDR3. Trimming removed 1 base from V and 0 bases from J; junction bases left unmatched: 6. Germline CDR1 and CDR2: MGHRA and YSYEKL. CDR3 in amino acids: CASSQVSGGTSSYEQYF. In nucleotides, the CDR3 is TGCGCCAGCAGCCAAGTTAGCGGGGGGACTAGCTCCTACGAGCAGTACTTC.

The chain carries TRBV9 and TRBJ1-1; 7 bases are a match to TRBD1. Per germline, CDR1 SGDLS and CDR2 YYNGEE. V dropped 5 bases and J dropped 0; count of bases not matched to a gene: 4. The CDR3 loop spans 14 amino acids. The CDR3: CASSQDRVNTEAFF. DNA of the CDR3: TGTGCCAGCAGTCAAGACAGGGTGAACACTGAAGCTTTCTTT.

The chain recombines TRBV7-9 with TRBJ1-1; D gene uncertain. CDR3 size: 15 residues. V was shortened by 3 bases and J by 2 bases, with 13 bases between the two germline ends. Germline V CDR1 and CDR2: SEHNR, FQNEAQ (reference sequence). This CDR3 is CASSFPHTGNTEAFF. DNA of the CDR3: TGTGCCAGCAGCTTTCCCCATACGGGCAACACTGAAGCTTTCTTT.

J is TRBJ2-7 and V is TRBV5-1; 7 bases are a match to TRBD1. The length of the CDR3 is 15 residues. After removal of 0 bases from V and 2 bases from J, the junction contained 5 bases not matched to a gene. Germline CDR1 reads SGHRS; CDR2 reads YFSETQ. The CDR3 nucleotides are TGCGCCAGCAGCTTGGTCGGGACAGACCCCTACGAGCAGTACTTC. This codes for CASSLVGTDPYEQYF.

CDR3 nucleotides: TGTGCCAGCAGTTCCCCGGGAGGCCCCCTCTACGAGCAGTACTTC. Amino acids: CASSSPGGPLYEQYF. The chain carries TRBV28 and TRBJ2-7, with 7 bases aligning to TRBD2. The CDR3 totals 15 residues. Germline CDR1 MDHEN, CDR2 SYDVKM. V trimming: 4 bases; J trimming: 3 bases; junction bases outside the gene matches: 9.

The chain uses TRBV18 and TRBJ1-5, with 7 bases fitting TRBD1. This CDR3 has 15 residues. J gave up 3 bases and V 3 bases, and 5 bases lay outside the gene matches. Germline V gene data show CDR1 as KGHSH and CDR2 as LQKENI. The CDR3 loop is CASSPDRDLNQPQHF. CDR3 nucleotides: TGTGCCAGCTCACCTGACAGGGACCTCAATCAGCCCCAGCATTTT.

The chain combines TRBV19 with TRBJ1-1; D ambiguous. V lost 6 bases and J lost 5, with 13 bases in between. From germline, CDR1 is LNHDA and CDR2 SQIVND (reference sequence). The CDR3 covers 13 residues. The CDR3 here is CASRTGFTTEAFF. CDR3 in DNA: TGTGCCAGTAGAACCGGGTTCACGACTGAAGCTTTCTTT.

This clone was detected a few times. The chain has TRBV19 and TRBJ1-5; 7 nucleotides agree with TRBD1. Germline V gene data show CDR1 as LNHDA and CDR2 as SQIVND (reference sequence). V trimming: 2 bases; J trimming: 3 bases; junction bases outside the gene matches: 10. The CDR3 contains 17 residues. The CDR3 bases are TGTGCCAGTAGTATATATGCAGGGGGGCAATCCAATCAGCCCCAGCATTTT. Residues: CASSIYAGGQSNQPQHF.

The chain uses TRBV4-1 and TRBJ1-6; weak D call: TRBD1 (6 bases). The length of the CDR3 is 14 residues. V dropped 4 bases and J dropped 7 bases, with 11 bases sitting between them. The V gene's germline CDR1 is MGHRA and CDR2 YSYEKL. The CDR3 DNA sequence: TGCGCCAGCAGCCCCGGGACATGGAATTCACCCCTCCACTTT. It specifies CASSPGTWNSPLHF.

The rearrangement joins TRBV18 to TRBJ2-5; D call uncertain. The CDR3 loop spans 14 amino acids. Trimming left V 3 bases short and J 1 base short, with 9 bases between. In germline, CDR1 is KGHSH, CDR2 LQKENI. In DNA, the CDR3 is TGTGCCAGCTCACCCTACGCGCCCCAAGAGACCCAGTACTTC. Its protein is CASSPYAPQETQYF.

The chain couples TRBV5-1 to TRBJ2-4, with 13 bases identical to TRBD2. The CDR3 covers 16 residues. V lost 3 bases, J lost 9 bases, and 9 bases stayed unmatched. Germline-derived CDR1 and CDR2 are SGHRS and YFSETQ. The CDR3 coding sequence is TGCGCCAGCAGCTCACCGACTAGCGGGGGGCTCAGCATTCAGTACTTC. Translation: CASSSPTSGGLSIQYF.

The chain couples TRBV28 to TRBJ2-3; D not resolved. In germline, CDR1 is MDHEN, CDR2 SYDVKM. This CDR3 has 15 amino acids. Trimming removed 7 bases from V and 2 bases from J, with 16 bases in between. The DNA of the CDR3 is TGTGCCAGCACCACAGTGAGGCCTTCCACAGATACGCAGTATTTT. This gives the protein CASTTVRPSTDTQYF.

The chain couples TRBV28 to TRBJ1-5; D is uncertain. Germline CDR1 MDHEN, CDR2 SYDVKM. V was shortened by 5 bases and J by 2 bases, with 10 bases between the two germline ends. This CDR3 is 14 amino acids long. CDR3 nucleotide sequence: TGTGCCAGCAGTCAAGACTGGGGCAATCAGCCCCAGCATTTT. This translates into CASSQDWGNQPQHF.

CDR3 in amino acids: CASSSTLNTEAFF. The CDR3 nucleotides are TGTGCCAGCAGCAGTACCCTGAACACTGAAGCTTTCTTT. The rearrangement uses TRBV7-3 and TRBJ1-1, with unresolved D. V was cut by 5 bases and J by 0 bases, with 7 bases left in between. Germline loops: CDR1 SGHTA, CDR2 FQGTGA. The CDR3 loop spans 13 amino acids. The variable domain in full, completed from reference TRBV7-3 and TRBJ1-1, reads GAGVSQTPSNKVTEKGKYVELRCDPISGHTALYWYRQSLGQGPEFLIYFQGTGAADDSGLPNDRFFAVRPEGSVSTLKIQRTERGDSAVYLCASSSTLNTEAFFGQGTRLTVV.

The J gene is TRBJ2-3, the V gene TRBV5-1; 7 bases align to TRBD1. From germline, CDR1 is SGHRS and CDR2 YFSETQ. V dropped 7 bases and J dropped 0; count of bases not matched to a gene: 11. CDR3 size: 16 residues. The CDR3 loop is CASGRGQETSTDTQYF. CDR3 sequence (DNA): TGCGCCAGCGGGCGCGGACAGGAGACTAGCACAGATACGCAGTATTTT. Complete variable domain (other parts from reference TRBV5-1 and TRBJ2-3): KAGVTQTPRYLIKTRGQQVTLSCSPISGHRSVSWYQQTPGQGLQFLFEYFSETQRNKGNFPGRFSGRQFSNSRSEMNVSTLELGDSALYLCASGRGQETSTDTQYFGPGTRLTVL.

This clone has just one count. V and J are TRBV18 and TRBJ1-2, with 8 bases matching TRBD1. After removal of 6 bases from V and 8 bases from J, the junction contained 8 bases not matched to a gene. Germline lookup yields CDR1 KGHSH and CDR2 LQKENI. The CDR3 runs 13 residues. DNA for the CDR3: TGTGCCAGCTCGGCAGGGGGCGCAGAAGGCTACACCTTC. Translation gives CASSAGGAEGYTF.

This rearrangement joins TRBV27 to TRBJ2-5; D may be TRBD1 (7 bases). Per the germline V gene, CDR1 is MNHEY and CDR2 is SMNVEV (reference sequence). The CDR3 is 17 residues long. The V gene lost 2 bases and the J gene lost 5 bases, with 21 bases spanning the gap. CDR3 sequence reads: CASSLLSGGRLGETQYF. The CDR3 DNA reads TGTGCCAGCAGTTTACTTTCAGGGGGGAGACTCGGGGAGACCCAGTACTTC.

For the CDR3, the DNA is TGTGCCAGCAGCCGAGGACGGAACGCGAACACCGGGGAGCTGTTTTTT. As protein: CASSRGRNANTGELFF. This sequence joins TRBV2 and TRBJ2-2; D is ambiguous. Germline V gives CDR1 SNHLY, CDR2 FYNNEI. Trimming left V 6 bases short and J 0 bases short, with 14 bases between. This CDR3 is built from 16 residues.

This rearrangement joins TRBV30 to TRBJ1-2, with D unclear. Per germline, CDR1 GTSNPN and CDR2 SVGIG (reference sequence). Trimming took 8 bases from V and 7 from J, leaving 11 bases between them. This CDR3 is built from 10 residues. CDR3 in amino acids: CALVGGGYTF. The CDR3 DNA is TGTGCCCTTGTCGGCGGTGGCTACACCTTC.